The next 30 T cell receptor beta chains were all read from a single sample in a study of sequential checkpoint blockade in melanoma. Data came from immunoSEQ multiplex PCR; TCRdb stores just in-frame clones and leaves some out. This repertoire shows 5,100 or so clones, more than 25% found once; its top ten account for approximately 20%. Stated treatment: randomized to nivolumab then ipilimumab (arm A) or the reverse (arm B). Sample: tumor tissue (inferred from file names), taken from a patient given nivolumab and ipilimumab in sequence. Every receptor here comes from a human donor with melanoma.

CDR3 DNA: TGTGCCAGCTCCCCAGGATGGGGGGGCACAGATACGCAGTATTTT. Protein: CASSPGWGGTDTQYF. The genes are TRBV18 and TRBJ2-3; D possibly corresponds to TRBD2 (6 bases). Germline V gives CDR1 KGHSH, CDR2 LQKENI. This CDR3 is built from 15 residues. V lost 6 bases and J lost 1, with 14 bases in between.

This clone was observed a few times. The J gene is TRBJ1-5, the V gene TRBV28; tentatively, D is TRBD1 (5 bases). Germline V gene lookup returns CDR1 MDHEN and CDR2 SYDVKM. The CDR3 consists of 16 residues. Between the trimmed V and J ends, which lost 6 bases and 3 bases, there was a span of 18 bases. The CDR3 region is CASSPRGGGYNQPQHF. DNA for the CDR3: TGTGCCAGCAGCCCACGGGGGGGAGGGTACAATCAGCCCCAGCATTTT.

This clone has just a few counts. The chain links TRBV28 to TRBJ2-1, with TRBD2 as a possible D gene (5 bases). Germline V gene data show CDR1 as MDHEN and CDR2 as SYDVKM. Trimming stripped 4 bases from V and 2 bases from J, with 9 bases between. This CDR3 contains 14 residues. This chain's CDR3 is CASSSSSPYNEQFF. DNA for the CDR3: TGTGCCAGCAGTTCTAGCAGTCCCTACAATGAGCAGTTCTTC.

The chain combines TRBV6-8 with TRBJ2-3; D not resolved. Trimming removed 6 bases from V and 7 bases from J, with 14 bases in between. The CDR3 runs 13 residues. From germline, CDR1 is MNHGY and CDR2 SAAAGT. CDR3 amino acids: CASRSQNDNTQYF. The CDR3 nucleotides read TGTGCCAGCAGATCACAAAATGATAATACGCAGTATTTT.

The chain has TRBV9 and TRBJ2-5; D is unresolved. Germline loops: CDR1 SGDLS, CDR2 YYNGEE. Between the trimmed V and J ends, which lost 0 bases and 5 bases, there was a span of 8 bases. This CDR3 contains 13 residues. Here the CDR3 reads CASSVVASETQYF. DNA for the CDR3: TGTGCCAGCAGCGTAGTAGCCTCCGAGACCCAGTACTTC. The full variable domain, rest sourced from reference TRBV9 and TRBJ2-5, is DSGVTQTPKHLITATGQRVTLRCSPRSGDLSVYWYQQSLDQGLQFLIQYYNGEERAKGNILERFSAQQFPDLHSELNLSSLELGDSALYFCASSVVASETQYFGPGTRLLVL.

This clone was found once. The rearrangement links TRBV5-1 to TRBJ1-3; maybe TRBD1 (5 bases). The CDR3 is made up of 15 amino acids. With 6 bases removed from V and 0 bases from J, the gap between germline ends came to 13 bases. CDR1 and CDR2 (germline): SGHRS, YFSETQ. For the CDR3, the DNA is TGCGCCAGCACCGCACAGGTGGCCTCTGGAAACACCATATATTTT. This translates into CASTAQVASGNTIYF.

V and J are TRBV18 and TRBJ2-6; TRBD2 is a possible D gene (5 bases). Trimming removed 6 bases at V and 2 bases at J, with 11 bases between. The CDR3 extends over 15 amino acids. From germline, CDR1 is KGHSH and CDR2 LQKENI. The CDR3, as DNA: TGTGCCAGCTCGTCGGGGTTCGCTGGGGCCAACGTCCTGACTTTC. Translation: CASSSGFAGANVLTF.

The rearrangement links TRBV5-1 to TRBJ1-1; D ambiguous. This CDR3 spans 15 amino acids. Trimming took 4 bases from V and 0 from J, leaving 13 bases between them. The germline V gene has CDR1 SGHRS and CDR2 YFSETQ. CDR3 sequence reads: CASSPRPDLNTEAFF. The CDR3 bases are TGCGCCAGCAGCCCACGGCCAGACCTGAACACTGAAGCTTTCTTT.

This clone was picked up one time. The rearrangement uses TRBV14 and TRBJ2-5, with D hard to call. Looked up from germline, CDR1 is SGHDN and CDR2 is FVKESK. Trimming removed 0 bases from V and 5 bases from J, with 10 bases in between. The CDR3 is 14 residues long. The CDR3 sequence: CASSQDLGHETQYF. The CDR3, as DNA: TGTGCCAGCAGCCAAGATTTAGGGCATGAGACCCAGTACTTC.

The gene calls are TRBV10-3 and TRBJ2-3; D unclear. Trimming removed 0 bases from V and 4 bases from J, with 2 bases in between. CDR3 length: 12 amino acids. Per germline, CDR1 ENHRY and CDR2 SYGVKD. The CDR3 sequence: CAISESSDTQYF. CDR3 DNA: TGTGCCATCAGTGAGTCGTCAGATACGCAGTATTTT.

In this sample, this clone turned up many times. This rearrangement joins TRBV11-3 to TRBJ2-1; a weak D match, TRBD2 (6 bases). Germline V gene sequence: CDR1 SGHNT, CDR2 YENEEA. Trimming took off 1 base at V and 4 bases at J, with 14 bases between the two ends. The CDR3 totals 16 residues. The CDR3 sequence: CASSLVPPRGYNEQFF. The CDR3 DNA reads as TGTGCCAGCAGCTTAGTCCCCCCGCGGGGATACAATGAGCAGTTCTTC.

This clone was seen a single time. This sequence joins TRBV29-1 and TRBJ2-3, with D maybe TRBD1 (6 bases). The CDR3 consists of 13 residues. Germline V gives CDR1 SQVTM, CDR2 ANQGSEA. V was pared by 2 bases and J by 2 bases, with 8 bases between. The CDR3 region has the DNA TGCAGCGTTGAAAGGGGGTTCACAGATACGCAGTATTTT. It specifies CSVERGFTDTQYF.

This chain connects TRBV29-1 to TRBJ2-1; TRBD2 matches at 12 bases. This CDR3 region has 14 residues. In germline, CDR1 is SQVTM, CDR2 ANQGSEA. V dropped 3 bases and J dropped 6; count of bases not matched to a gene: 3. CDR3 region: CSVDPLAGGNEQFF. The DNA for the CDR3 is TGCAGCGTTGATCCACTAGCGGGAGGCAATGAGCAGTTCTTC.

This clone was counted a few times. The CDR3 region has the DNA TGTGCCAGCAGTTACTCCCACAAGGATGGCTACACCTTC. This encodes CASSYSHKDGYTF. V gene TRBV6-8 combines with J gene TRBJ1-2; D is unclear. The CDR3 runs 13 residues. Germline CDR1 reads MNHGY; CDR2 reads SAAAGT. V shed 0 bases and J shed 6 bases, with 8 bases lying between them.

This clone was recorded at least ten times. The rearrangement links TRBV9 to TRBJ1-2, with D unresolved. This CDR3 spans 17 amino acids. V was shortened by 0 bases and J by 8 bases, with 23 bases between the two germline ends. Germline-derived CDR1 and CDR2 are SGDLS and YYNGEE. This CDR3 is CASSVVGLGGLPRGYTF. Here the CDR3 DNA reads TGTGCCAGCAGCGTAGTTGGTTTGGGCGGACTACCGAGGGGCTACACCTTC. Using reference TRBV9 and TRBJ1-2 for the parts outside the CDR3, the full variable domain is DSGVTQTPKHLITATGQRVTLRCSPRSGDLSVYWYQQSLDQGLQFLIQYYNGEERAKGNILERFSAQQFPDLHSELNLSSLELGDSALYFCASSVVGLGGLPRGYTFGSGTRLTVV.

The CDR3 bases are TGTGCCAGCAGTTACCTGGACAGGGGCGACGAAAAACTGTTTTTT. This codes for CASSYLDRGDEKLFF. The chain is built from TRBV6-8 and TRBJ1-4; 9 bases agree with TRBD1. This CDR3 contains 15 residues. Germline V gene sequence: CDR1 MNHGY, CDR2 SAAAGT. V was clipped by 2 bases and J by 8 bases; unmatched bases: 6.

The chain uses TRBV14 and TRBJ2-1; tentative D call: TRBD1 (6 bases). This CDR3 spans 16 amino acids. V was clipped by 4 bases and J by 3 bases, with 16 bases between them. Germline CDR1 reads SGHDN; CDR2 reads FVKESK. CDR3 sequence: CASSRGLGPIYNEQFF. The DNA for the CDR3 is TGTGCCAGCAGCCGGGGGCTGGGGCCAATCTACAATGAGCAGTTCTTC.

V usage is TRBV28 and J usage is TRBJ2-7, with 9 bases matching TRBD1. Germline loops: CDR1 MDHEN, CDR2 SYDVKM. J gave up 3 bases and V 6 bases, and 12 bases lay outside the gene matches. The CDR3 loop spans 16 amino acids. The DNA for the CDR3 is TGTGCCAGCAGCCCCCAACAGGGGGCAGTGGACTACGAGCAGTACTTC. Its translation is CASSPQQGAVDYEQYF.

The chain is built from TRBV6-7 and TRBJ1-1; TRBD1 matches at 8 bases. TRBV6-7 is reported as an ORF; its role is uncertain. The V gene end was trimmed by 6 bases and the J gene end by 3 bases; junction bases not matched to a gene: 9. The CDR3 extends over 15 amino acids. The CDR3, as DNA: TGTGCCAGCAGCCTACAGGGGGAGCTCGACACTGAAGCTTTCTTT. Translated, it gives CASSLQGELDTEAFF.

The chain couples TRBV10-2 to TRBJ2-7; no clear D. CDR1 is WSHSY and CDR2 is SAAADI in the germline V gene. V was pared by 4 bases and J by 2 bases, with 9 bases between. There are 13 residues in the CDR3. CDR3 sequence (DNA): TGCGCCAGCAGTGGGCAAGTAACCTACGAGCAGTACTTC. Its protein product is CASSGQVTYEQYF.

CDR3 nucleotides: TGTGCCAGTAGTATTGGACAGTTGGGAGAGCAGTACTTC. Its translation is CASSIGQLGEQYF. The chain employs TRBV19 and TRBJ2-7; a possible D gene is TRBD1 (6 bases). The V gene lost 3 bases and the J gene lost 7 bases, with 13 bases spanning the gap. Germline-derived CDR1 and CDR2 are LNHDA and SQIVND (reference sequence). The CDR3 spans 13 residues.

This clone was counted between two and nine times. The rearrangement joins TRBV6-1 to TRBJ1-1; unclear D gene. Germline CDR1 and CDR2: MNHNS and SASEGT. CDR3 length: 14 amino acids. Between the trimmed V and J ends, which lost 1 base and 3 bases, there was a span of 9 bases. The CDR3: CASSEVSPDTEAFF. The CDR3 region has the DNA TGTGCCAGCAGTGAAGTGAGCCCAGACACTGAAGCTTTCTTT.

This sequence joins TRBV9 and TRBJ1-5; 8 positions match TRBD1. V dropped 4 bases and J dropped 1; count of bases not matched to a gene: 4. CDR3 length: 15 amino acids. Looked up from germline, CDR1 is SGDLS and CDR2 is YYNGEE. The CDR3 DNA sequence: TGTGCCAGCAGCCTCGGACAGGGAAGCAATCAGCCCCAGCATTTT. Its protein is CASSLGQGSNQPQHF.

The V gene is TRBV5-1, the J gene TRBJ2-3, with 11 positions matching TRBD2. The germline V gene has CDR1 SGHRS and CDR2 YFSETQ. The V gene end was trimmed by 4 bases and the J gene end by 3 bases; junction bases not matched to a gene: 10. This CDR3 spans 17 amino acids. The CDR3 nucleotides are TGCGCCAGCAGCCTTGGGGCATTAGCGGGAGGGACAGATACGCAGTATTTT. Its protein product is CASSLGALAGGTDTQYF.

The chain joins TRBV28 to TRBJ2-7; D ambiguous. The V and J ends lost 8 bases and 3 bases respectively, with 11 bases between them. The CDR3 spans 12 residues. The V gene's germline CDR1 is MDHEN and CDR2 SYDVKM. In nucleotides, the CDR3 is TGTGCCAGCCTGGGAACGGTCTACGAGCAGTACTTC. Protein sequence: CASLGTVYEQYF.

The J gene is TRBJ2-3, the V gene TRBV19, with D perhaps TRBD1 or TRBD2 (6 bases each). The germline gives CDR1 LNHDA, CDR2 SQIVND (reference sequence). The length of the CDR3 is 16 residues. Trimming took 5 bases from V and 3 from J, leaving 18 bases between them. The CDR3 loop reads CASSGGPGAITDTQYF. The DNA for the CDR3 is TGTGCCAGTAGTGGGGGTCCGGGGGCGATAACAGATACGCAGTATTTT. Looking up the rest from reference TRBV19 and TRBJ2-3 gives the full variable domain: DGGITQSPKYLFRKEGQNVTLSCEQNLNHDAMYWYRQDPGQGLRLIYYSQIVNDFQKGDIAEGYSVSREKKESFPLTVTSAQKNPTAFYLCASSGGPGAITDTQYFGPGTRLTVL.

This chain connects TRBV5-1 to TRBJ2-3, with a tentative D call TRBD1 (5 bases). V lost 0 bases and J 4 bases, leaving 9 bases between the germline ends. Germline V gene sequence: CDR1 SGHRS, CDR2 YFSETQ. This CDR3 has 14 residues. Here the CDR3 DNA reads TGCGCCAGCAGCTTGGCCGAAGGGGCAGATACGCAGTATTTT. Translated, it gives CASSLAEGADTQYF.

V gene TRBV5-1 combines with J gene TRBJ1-1, with 7 bases that match TRBD1. The trim removed 3 bases at V and 1 base at J, leaving 3 bases unmatched. Germline CDR1 reads SGHRS; CDR2 reads YFSETQ. The CDR3 runs 14 residues. The CDR3 sequence: CASSSGQPNTEAFF. CDR3 sequence (DNA): TGCGCCAGCAGCTCGGGACAGCCGAACACTGAAGCTTTCTTT.

CDR3 protein: CASSSAVAGDTGELFF. The CDR3 DNA reads TGCGCCAGCAGCTCGGCAGTAGCGGGAGACACCGGGGAGCTGTTTTTT. V is TRBV5-1 and J is TRBJ2-2; 9 bases align to TRBD2. The CDR3 contains 16 residues. Per the germline V gene, CDR1 is SGHRS and CDR2 is YFSETQ. V shed 3 bases and J 3 bases; nucleotides not matched to a gene: 6.

The gene calls are TRBV5-1 and TRBJ2-7, with 12 bases matching TRBD2. With V trimmed by 4 bases and J by 0 bases, 8 bases remained unmatched. CDR3 length equals 17 residues. Looked up from germline, CDR1 is SGHRS and CDR2 is YFSETQ. Here the CDR3 reads CASSQPGLAGYSYEQYF. In DNA, the CDR3 is TGCGCCAGCAGCCAACCGGGACTAGCGGGTTACTCCTACGAGCAGTACTTC.